The source of this T cell receptor beta chain is a study of blood T cell repertoires in COVID-19. This CDR3 contains 13 residues. The junction had 8 bases not matched to a gene; V was cut back by 6 bases and J by 6 bases. From germline, CDR1 is MNHEY and CDR2 SVGEGT. TCRdb's table, derived via immunoSEQ multiplex PCR, lists solely in-frame clones and lacks some. In the table there are tens of thousands of clones, roughly 68% of which are singletons. This sequence joins TRBV6-2 or TRBV6-3 and TRBJ2-7, with 7 nucleotides matching TRBD1. Material: peripheral blood. The receptor was derived from a woman of 80 years or more with acute or convalescent COVID-19. The CDR3 DNA reads as TGTGCCAGCAGCCTGACAGGGAACGGCGAGCAGTACTTC. Amino acids: CASSLTGNGEQYF.